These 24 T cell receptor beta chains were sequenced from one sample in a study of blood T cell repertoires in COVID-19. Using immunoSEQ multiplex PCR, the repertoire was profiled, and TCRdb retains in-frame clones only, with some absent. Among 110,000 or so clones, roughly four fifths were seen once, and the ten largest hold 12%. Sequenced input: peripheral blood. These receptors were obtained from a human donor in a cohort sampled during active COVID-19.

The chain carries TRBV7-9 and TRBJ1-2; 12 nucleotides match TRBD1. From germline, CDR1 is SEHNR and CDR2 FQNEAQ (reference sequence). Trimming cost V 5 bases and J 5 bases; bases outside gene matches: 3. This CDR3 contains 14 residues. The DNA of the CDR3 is TGTGCCAGCAGCGGGACAGGGGGCGGGTATGGCTACACCTTC. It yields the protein CASSGTGGGYGYTF.

The chain's CDR3 is CASSLAQGPSYEQYF. The CDR3 DNA is TGTGCCAGCAGCTTAGCCCAGGGGCCCTCCTACGAGCAGTACTTC. V gene TRBV7-9 combines with J gene TRBJ2-7; possibly TRBD1 for D (6 bases). Germline CDR1 reads SEHNR; CDR2 reads FQNEAQ (reference sequence). The CDR3 totals 15 residues. The V end lost 0 bases, the J end lost 0 bases, and 9 bases lay between the germline ends.

The CDR3 region is CASSRRQGVKGNTIYF. As DNA, the CDR3 is TGTGCCAGCAGCCGCAGACAGGGAGTAAAAGGAAACACCATATATTTT. The genes are TRBV7-9 and TRBJ1-3; 7 nucleotides agree with TRBD1. With V trimmed by 5 bases and J by 4 bases, 11 bases remained unmatched. Germline CDR1 reads SEHNR; CDR2 reads FQNEAQ (reference sequence). The CDR3 runs 16 residues. Full variable domain (rest looked up from reference TRBV7-9 and TRBJ1-3): DTGVSQNPRHKITKRGQNVTFRCDPISEHNRLYWYRQTLGQGPEFLTYFQNEAQLEKSRLLSDRFSAERPKGSFSTLEIQRTEQGDSAMYLCASSRRQGVKGNTIYFGEGSWLTVV.

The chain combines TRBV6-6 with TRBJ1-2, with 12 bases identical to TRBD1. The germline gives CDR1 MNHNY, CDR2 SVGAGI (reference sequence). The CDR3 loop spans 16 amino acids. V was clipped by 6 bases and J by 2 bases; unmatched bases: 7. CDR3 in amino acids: CASRRGQGALNYGYTF. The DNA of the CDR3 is TGTGCCAGCAGGAGGGGACAGGGGGCCCTAAACTATGGCTACACCTTC.

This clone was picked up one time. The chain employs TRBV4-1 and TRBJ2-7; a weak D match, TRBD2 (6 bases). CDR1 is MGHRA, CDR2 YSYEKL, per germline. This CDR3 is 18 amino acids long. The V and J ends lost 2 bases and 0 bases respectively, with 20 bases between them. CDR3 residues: CASSQRLSKAGTSYEQYF. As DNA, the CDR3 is TGCGCCAGCAGCCAAAGGCTGAGTAAGGCGGGGACCTCCTACGAGCAGTACTTC.

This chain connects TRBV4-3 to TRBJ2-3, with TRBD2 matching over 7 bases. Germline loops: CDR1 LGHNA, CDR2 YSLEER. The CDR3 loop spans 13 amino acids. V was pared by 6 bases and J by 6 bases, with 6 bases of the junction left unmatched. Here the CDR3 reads CASSPGGVDTQYF. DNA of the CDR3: TGCGCCAGCAGTCCGGGGGGAGTGGATACGCAGTATTTT.

The CDR3 reads CASSLDRGGSPLHF. For the CDR3, the DNA is TGTGCCAGCAGTTTAGATAGGGGAGGTTCACCCCTCCACTTT. The chain links TRBV28 to TRBJ1-6; weak D call: TRBD1 (5 bases). The V end lost 2 bases, the J end lost 9 bases, and 11 bases lay between the germline ends. Per the germline V gene, CDR1 is MDHEN and CDR2 is SYDVKM. The CDR3 length is 14 residues.

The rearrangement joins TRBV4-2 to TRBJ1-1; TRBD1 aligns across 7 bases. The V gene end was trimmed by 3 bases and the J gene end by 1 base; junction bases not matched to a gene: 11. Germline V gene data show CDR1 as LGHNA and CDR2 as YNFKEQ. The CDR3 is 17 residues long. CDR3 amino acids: CASSQEMGTVKNTEAFF. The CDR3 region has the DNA TGTGCCAGCAGCCAGGAAATGGGGACAGTAAAGAACACTGAAGCTTTCTTT.

This CDR3 is CASSQLTGRQETQYF. The CDR3 DNA reads TGTGCCAGCAGCCAGCTGACAGGGCGCCAAGAGACCCAGTACTTC. The V and J genes are TRBV3-1 (or the pseudogene TRBV3-2) and TRBJ2-5; 7 bases are a match to TRBD1. Germline trimming cut 3 bases from V and 1 base from J; bases unmatched to any gene: 5. Germline V gives CDR1 LGHDT, CDR2 YNNKEL (reference sequence). CDR3 length: 15 residues.

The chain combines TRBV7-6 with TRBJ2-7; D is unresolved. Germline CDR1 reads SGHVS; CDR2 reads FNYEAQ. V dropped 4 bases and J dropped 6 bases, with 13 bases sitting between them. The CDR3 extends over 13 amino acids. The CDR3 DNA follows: TGTGCCAGCAGCTCAACACCCTCGGGCGAGCAGTACTTC. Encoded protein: CASSSTPSGEQYF.

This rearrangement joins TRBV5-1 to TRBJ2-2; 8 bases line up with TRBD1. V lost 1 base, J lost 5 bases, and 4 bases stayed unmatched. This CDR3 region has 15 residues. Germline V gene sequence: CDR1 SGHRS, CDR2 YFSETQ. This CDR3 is CASSLRQGQTGELFF. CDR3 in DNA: TGCGCCAGCAGCTTGAGACAGGGGCAGACCGGGGAGCTGTTTTTT.

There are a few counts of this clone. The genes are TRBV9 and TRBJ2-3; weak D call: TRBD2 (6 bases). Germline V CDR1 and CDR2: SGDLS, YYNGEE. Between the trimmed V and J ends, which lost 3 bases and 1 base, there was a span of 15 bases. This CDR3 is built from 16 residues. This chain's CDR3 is CASSAVASGGTDTQYF. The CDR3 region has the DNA TGTGCCAGCAGCGCCGTGGCCTCGGGGGGCACAGATACGCAGTATTTT.

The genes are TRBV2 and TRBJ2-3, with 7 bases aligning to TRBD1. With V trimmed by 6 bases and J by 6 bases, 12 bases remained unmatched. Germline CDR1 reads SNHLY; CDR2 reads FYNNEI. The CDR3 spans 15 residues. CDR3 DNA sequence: TGTGCCAGCAGCCTCCGGGACAGAGGAGCGGATACGCAGTATTTT. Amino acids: CASSLRDRGADTQYF.

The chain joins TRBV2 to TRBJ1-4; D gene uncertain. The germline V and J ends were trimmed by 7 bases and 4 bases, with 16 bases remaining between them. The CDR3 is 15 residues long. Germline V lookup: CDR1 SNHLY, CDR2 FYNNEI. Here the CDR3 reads CASILGVSNNEKLFF. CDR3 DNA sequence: TGTGCCAGCATTCTCGGGGTCTCCAATAATGAAAAACTGTTTTTT.

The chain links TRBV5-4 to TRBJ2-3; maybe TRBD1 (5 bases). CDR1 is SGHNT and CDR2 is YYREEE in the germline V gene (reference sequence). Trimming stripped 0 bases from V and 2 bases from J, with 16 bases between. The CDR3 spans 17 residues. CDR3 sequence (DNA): TGTGCCAGCAGCTTGGAGCCGGGCTGGGGCGTCACAGATACGCAGTATTTT. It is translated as CASSLEPGWGVTDTQYF.

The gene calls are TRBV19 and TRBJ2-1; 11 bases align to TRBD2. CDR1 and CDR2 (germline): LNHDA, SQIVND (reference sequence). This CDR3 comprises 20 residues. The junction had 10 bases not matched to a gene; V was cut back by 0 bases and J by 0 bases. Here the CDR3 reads CASSIDQGLAGGYSYNEQFF. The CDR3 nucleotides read TGTGCCAGTAGTATAGATCAAGGGCTAGCGGGGGGCTACTCCTACAATGAGCAGTTCTTC.

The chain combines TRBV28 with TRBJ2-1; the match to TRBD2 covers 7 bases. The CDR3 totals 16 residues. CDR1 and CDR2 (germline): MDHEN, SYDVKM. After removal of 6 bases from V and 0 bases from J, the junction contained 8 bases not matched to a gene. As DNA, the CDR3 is TGTGCCAGCAGGTTCCGGGGCGGGAGCTCCTACAATGAGCAGTTCTTC. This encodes CASRFRGGSSYNEQFF.

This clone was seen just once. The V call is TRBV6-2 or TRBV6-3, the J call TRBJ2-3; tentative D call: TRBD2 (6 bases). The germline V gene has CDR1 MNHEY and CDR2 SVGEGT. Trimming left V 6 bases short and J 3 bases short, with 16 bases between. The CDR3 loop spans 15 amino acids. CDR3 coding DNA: TGTGCCAGCAGCTTAGCGGACAAACGGACAGATACGCAGTATTTT. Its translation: CASSLADKRTDTQYF.

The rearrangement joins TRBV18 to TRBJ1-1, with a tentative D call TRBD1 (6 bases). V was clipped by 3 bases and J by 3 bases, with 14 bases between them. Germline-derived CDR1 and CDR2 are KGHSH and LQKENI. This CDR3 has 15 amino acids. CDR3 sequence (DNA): TGTGCCAGCTCACCTCCGGGACACCAGGACACTGAAGCTTTCTTT. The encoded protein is CASSPPGHQDTEAFF. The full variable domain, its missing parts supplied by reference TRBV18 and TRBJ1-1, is NAGVMQNPRHLVRRRGQEARLRCSPMKGHSHVYWYRQLPEEGLKFMVYLQKENIIDESGMPKERFSAEFPKEGPSILRIQQVVRGDSAAYFCASSPPGHQDTEAFFGQGTRLTVV.

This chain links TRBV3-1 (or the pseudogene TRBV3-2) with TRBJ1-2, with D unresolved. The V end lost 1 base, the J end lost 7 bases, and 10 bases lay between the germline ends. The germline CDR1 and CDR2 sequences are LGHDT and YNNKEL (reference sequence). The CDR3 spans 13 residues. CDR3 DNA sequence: TGTGCCAGCAGCCAAGGGGAGATGGGTGGCTACACCTTC. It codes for CASSQGEMGGYTF.

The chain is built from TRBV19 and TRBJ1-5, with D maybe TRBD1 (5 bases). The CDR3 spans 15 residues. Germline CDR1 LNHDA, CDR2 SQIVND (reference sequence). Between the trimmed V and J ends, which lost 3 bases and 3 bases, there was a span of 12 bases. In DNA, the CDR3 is TGTGCCAGTAGTATGGGGCAGGGCACCAATCAGCCCCAGCATTTT. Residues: CASSMGQGTNQPQHF.

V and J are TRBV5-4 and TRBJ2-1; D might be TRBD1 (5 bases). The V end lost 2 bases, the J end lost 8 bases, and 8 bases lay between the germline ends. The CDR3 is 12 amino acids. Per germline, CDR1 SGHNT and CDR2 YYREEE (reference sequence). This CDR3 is CASSLRGDEQFF. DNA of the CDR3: TGTGCCAGCAGCTTAAGGGGTGATGAGCAGTTCTTC.

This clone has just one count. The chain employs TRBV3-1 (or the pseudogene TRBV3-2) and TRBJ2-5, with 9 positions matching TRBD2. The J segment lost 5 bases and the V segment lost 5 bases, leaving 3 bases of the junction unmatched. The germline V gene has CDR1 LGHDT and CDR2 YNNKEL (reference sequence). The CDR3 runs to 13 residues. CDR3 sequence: CASSWGLAETQYF. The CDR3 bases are TGTGCCAGCAGCTGGGGACTAGCTGAGACCCAGTACTTC.

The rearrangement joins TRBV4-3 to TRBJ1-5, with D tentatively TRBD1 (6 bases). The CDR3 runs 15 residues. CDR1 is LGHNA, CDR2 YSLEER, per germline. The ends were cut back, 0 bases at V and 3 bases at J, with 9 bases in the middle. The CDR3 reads CASSQDDRHNQPQHF. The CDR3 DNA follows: TGCGCCAGCAGCCAAGATGACAGGCACAATCAGCCCCAGCATTTT.